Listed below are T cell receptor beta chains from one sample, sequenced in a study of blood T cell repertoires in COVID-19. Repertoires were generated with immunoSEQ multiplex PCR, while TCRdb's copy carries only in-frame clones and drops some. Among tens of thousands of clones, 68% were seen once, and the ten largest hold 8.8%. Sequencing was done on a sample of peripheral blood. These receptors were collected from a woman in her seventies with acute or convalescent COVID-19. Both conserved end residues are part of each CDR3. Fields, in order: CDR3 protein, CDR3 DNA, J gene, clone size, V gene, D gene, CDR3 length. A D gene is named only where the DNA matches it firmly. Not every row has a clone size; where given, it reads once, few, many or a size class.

CAISPGQGAVQPQHF TGTGCCATCAGTCCGGGACAGGGGGCCGTTCAGCCCCAGCATTTT TRBJ1-5 many TRBV10-3 TRBD1 15
CASSSRPSGTITYEQYF TGCGCCAGCAGCTCTAGACCTAGCGGGACCATCACCTACGAGCAGTACTTC TRBJ2-7 NA TRBV5-1 TRBD2 17
CASSRTSGGVGQFF TGTGCCAGCAGCCGGACTAGCGGGGGGGTTGGACAGTTCTTC TRBJ2-1 NA TRBV11-2 TRBD2 14
CASSKVAGAPYF TGTGCCAGCAGCAAGGTAGCGGGGGCCCCATACTTC TRBJ2-7 NA TRBV21-1 NA 12
CSAGQGRTDTQYF TGCAGCGCCGGACAGGGGAGGACAGATACGCAGTATTTT TRBJ2-3 NA TRBV29-1 TRBD1 13
CATSDRLAGKDEQFF TGTGCCACCAGTGATAGACTAGCGGGAAAGGATGAGCAGTTCTTC TRBJ2-1 NA TRBV24-1 TRBD2 15
CASSAEAGHSNQPQHF TGTGCCAGCTCAGCGGAAGCGGGACATAGCAATCAGCCCCAGCATTTT TRBJ1-5 NA TRBV19 NA 16
CASSLEGRGDTEAFF TGCGCCAGCAGCTTGGAGGGCAGGGGAGACACTGAAGCTTTCTTT TRBJ1-1 NA TRBV5-1 NA 15
CASSQVGGINYGYTF TGCGCCAGCAGCCAAGTCGGGGGGATTAACTATGGCTACACCTTC TRBJ1-2 few TRBV4-1 NA 15
CASSTTDGQGRTNQPQHF TGCGCCAGCAGTACGACGGACGGACAGGGAAGAACCAATCAGCCCCAGCATTTT TRBJ1-5 once TRBV23-1 TRBD1 18
CASSGDGTGYGYTF TGTGCCAGCAGCGGAGACGGGACAGGGTATGGCTACACCTTC TRBJ1-2 NA TRBV7-2 TRBD1 14
CASSQSSGGAETQYF TGTGCCAGCAGCCAATCTAGCGGGGGGGCGGAGACCCAGTACTTC TRBJ2-5 NA TRBV3-1/TRBV3-2 TRBD2 15
CASSPPGGREEAFF TGTGCCAGCAGTCCCCCCGGAGGGCGTGAAGAAGCTTTCTTT TRBJ1-1 NA TRBV6-5 NA 14
CSASSTNEQYF TGCAGTGCTAGTTCGACTAACGAGCAGTACTTC TRBJ2-7 NA TRBV20-1 NA 11
CSVGGRALEQYF TGCAGCGTTGGAGGGAGAGCTCTCGAGCAGTACTTC TRBJ2-7 NA TRBV29-1 NA 12
CASSEDPGTGGGGELFF TGTGCCAGCAGTGAAGACCCCGGGACAGGTGGCGGGGGGGAGCTGTTTTTT TRBJ2-2 few TRBV6-1 TRBD1 17
CASSISAGANSGNTIYF TGTGCCAGTAGTATAAGCGCAGGGGCAAACTCTGGAAACACCATATATTTT TRBJ1-3 few TRBV19 NA 17
CASSASDPYSLEQFF TGTGCCAGCAGCGCTAGCGACCCTTATTCATTAGAGCAGTTCTTC TRBJ2-1 NA TRBV2 NA 15
CASSVEERRGETQYF TGTGCCAGCAGCGTAGAGGAGCGGCGGGGAGAGACCCAGTACTTC TRBJ2-5 NA TRBV9 NA 15
CAGTSGSTADTQYF TGTGCCGGAACTAGTGGATCCACCGCAGATACGCAGTATTTT TRBJ2-3 NA TRBV7-2 NA 14
CASSQGGQPQHF TGTGCCAGCAGCCAGGGAGGTCAGCCCCAGCATTTT TRBJ1-5 NA TRBV28 NA 12
CASSQDHPSGGVPETQYF TGTGCCAGCAGCCAAGATCATCCTAGCGGGGGCGTTCCAGAGACCCAGTACTTC TRBJ2-5 NA TRBV3-1/TRBV3-2 TRBD2 18
CASSFQGPETQYF TGTGCCAGCAGTTTCCAGGGTCCGGAGACCCAGTACTTC TRBJ2-5 NA TRBV12-3/TRBV12-4 NA 13
CASSNRDSRSYEQYF TGTGCCAGCAGCAACCGGGACAGTCGATCCTACGAGCAGTACTTC TRBJ2-7 few TRBV21-1 NA 15